A single T cell receptor beta chain is shown here with its context. This specimen belongs to a study of Graves' ophthalmopathy and Graves' hyperthyroidism. RNA transcripts served as template for amplifying TCR beta CDR3 sequences. HTBI-primed RT-PCR formed the first round, and a multiplex PCR formed the second. Using its own MiXCR run on the multiplex PCR reads, TCRdb lists one record per CDR3 protein. In the table there are approximately 640,000 distinct CDR3 sequences, roughly 41% of which are singletons. The germline V gene has CDR1 ENHRY and CDR2 SYGVKD. Trimming cost V 0 bases and J 4 bases; bases outside gene matches: 5. The CDR3 consists of 16 residues.

Sequencing was carried out using peripheral blood. The chain joins TRBV10-3 to TRBJ1-3; 8 bases are a match to TRBD1. This clonotype originated in an adult man with Graves' ophthalmopathy. The CDR3 loop is CAISESDRVLGNTIYF. As DNA, the CDR3 is TGTGCCATCAGTGAGTCGGACAGGGTATTGGGAAACACCATATATTTT.